This is a list of T cell receptor beta chains from one sample in a study of T cells in Graves' hyperthyroidism and ophthalmopathy. TCRdb re-analysed the multiplex PCR reads in MiXCR, keeping a single row per CDR3 protein. The sample lists about 570,000 distinct CDR3 sequences, 35% to 55% occurring once. The sequenced material came from peripheral blood or thyroid tissue (not recorded which). The receptors were gathered from an adult woman with Graves' disease, either hyperthyroidism or ophthalmopathy (not recorded which). CDR3s include the opening cysteine and the closing phenylalanine or tryptophan. The D gene is left open where the match is weak. For some rows the clone size is stated as once, few or many, or as a class when expanded; others skip it.

v_call	d_call	j_call	clone_size	cdr3_aa	cdr3_nt
TRBV19	NA	TRBJ1-1	many	CASSNGQYTEAFF	TGTGCCAGTAGTAATGGACAGTACACTGAAGCTTTCTTT
TRBV7-2	TRBD1	TRBJ1-3	many	CASSHRDRVFGNTIYF	TGTGCCAGCAGCCACAGGGACAGGGTGTTTGGAAACACCATATATTTT
TRBV19	NA	TRBJ1-5	NA	CAGGPQGSTQPQHF	TGTGCCGGTGGTCCCCAGGGAAGTACTCAGCCCCAGCATTTT
TRBV6-4	NA	TRBJ2-7	NA	CASLASSPSGEQYF	TGTGCCAGCTTGGCCTCTAGCCCATCCGGAGAGCAGTACTTC
TRBV3-1	NA	TRBJ2-7	few	CASSQGSVGDFAYEQYF	TGTGCCAGCAGCCAAGGTTCAGTCGGAGACTTTGCGTACGAGCAGTACTTC
TRBV2	NA	TRBJ1-5	many	CASSVIAQGSNQPQHF	TGTGCCAGCAGTGTTATAGCTCAGGGGAGCAATCAGCCCCAGCATTTT
TRBV30	NA	TRBJ2-7	NA	CAWSRTAAYEQYF	TGTGCCTGGAGTAGGACAGCCGCCTACGAGCAGTACTTC
TRBV7-9	NA	TRBJ2-2	many	CASSFGLNTGELFF	TGTGCCAGCAGCTTCGGGCTCAACACCGGGGAGCTGTTTTTT
TRBV11-2	NA	TRBJ2-7	NA	CASRLTGADVEQYF	TGTGCCAGCAGACTAACGGGGGCGGATGTCGAGCAGTACTTC
TRBV25-1	TRBD1	TRBJ1-5	NA	CASSGGIPSGGFYSNQPQHF	TGTGCCAGCAGTGGAGGTATCCCGTCAGGGGGGTTTTATAGCAATCAGCCCCAGCATTTT
TRBV29-1	NA	TRBJ2-2	NA	CSVEDPQEIEKLFF	TGCAGCGTTGAAGATCCCCAGGAGATAGAGAAGCTGTTTTTT
TRBV20-1	NA	TRBJ1-6	NA	CSATDSVGNSPLHF	TGCAGTGCTACGGACAGTGTTGGCAATTCACCCCTCCACTTT
TRBV29-1	NA	TRBJ2-7	NA	CSVTVSSFPYEQYF	TGCAGCGTTACAGTCTCCAGTTTCCCCTACGAGCAGTACTTC
TRBV28	TRBD2	TRBJ2-7	NA	CASGLAGDSVQYF	TGTGCCAGCGGACTAGCGGGAGATTCTGTGCAGTACTTC
TRBV19	NA	TRBJ2-7	many	CASSLGGQQYF	TGTGCCAGTAGCCTCGGGGGACAGCAGTACTTC
TRBV19	NA	TRBJ2-2	few	CASSRTGPGGELFF	TGTGCCAGTAGTCGCACAGGGCCCGGCGGGGAGCTGTTTTTT
TRBV7-9	NA	TRBJ1-2	NA	CASSLEVDWITF	TGTGCCAGCAGCTTAGAGGTGGATTGGATAACCTTC
TRBV4-1	TRBD2	TRBJ2-7	NA	CASSQVGSGSLLTYEQYF	TGCGCCAGCAGCCAAGTCGGTAGCGGGAGCCTTTTAACGTACGAGCAGTACTTC
TRBV6-2/TRBV6-3	NA	TRBJ2-7	NA	CASSYGSIGGSYEQYF	TGTGCCAGCAGTTATGGGTCGATAGGGGGATCCTACGAGCAGTACTTC
TRBV19	TRBD1	TRBJ1-5	NA	CASSSQSRGTGGDQPQHF	TGTGCCAGTAGTTCTCAATCTCGAGGGACAGGGGGCGATCAGCCCCAGCATTTT
TRBV15	TRBD1	TRBJ2-6	many	CATSRDRQGAPGANVLTF	TGTGCCACCAGCAGAGATCGACAGGGGGCGCCTGGGGCCAACGTCCTGACTTTC
TRBV7-9	NA	TRBJ2-7	NA	CAYFGSAYEQYF	TGTGCATACTTCGGGAGTGCGTACGAGCAGTACTTC
TRBV6-2/TRBV6-3	NA	TRBJ2-7	few	CASTDGDYEQYF	TGTGCCAGCACCGACGGGGACTACGAGCAGTACTTC
TRBV2	NA	TRBJ1-1	NA	CASRARGTSGNTEAFF	TGTGCCAGCAGGGCGCGGGGGACCTCTGGAAACACTGAAGCTTTCTTT
TRBV12-3/TRBV12-4	TRBD2	TRBJ2-7	many	CASSRLAGAYEQYF	TGTGCCAGCAGCAGACTAGCGGGAGCCTACGAGCAGTACTTC
TRBV29-1	TRBD1	TRBJ2-6	NA	CSVGQGGYVLTF	TGCAGCGTGGGACAGGGGGGCTACGTCCTGACTTTC
TRBV18	NA	TRBJ2-5	NA	CASSPPRRYQETQYF	TGTGCCAGCTCACCACCCCGGAGGTACCAAGAGACCCAGTACTTC
TRBV25-1	NA	TRBJ1-1	NA	CASSRTPNTEAFF	TGTGCCAGCAGTCGGACACCGAACACTGAAGCTTTCTTT
TRBV6-6	TRBD2	TRBJ2-5	many	CASSYSGSGTTGETQYF	TGTGCCAGCAGTTACTCGGGTAGCGGGACCACCGGGGAGACCCAGTACTTC
TRBV7-3	NA	TRBJ2-2	many	CASSLTNTGELFF	TGTGCCAGCAGCTTAACGAACACCGGGGAGCTGTTTTTT
TRBV20-1	NA	TRBJ1-6	NA	CSARGPGNSPLHF	TGCAGTGCTAGGGGACCGGGTAATTCACCCCTCCACTTT
TRBV2	NA	TRBJ1-1	once	CASSEVGDGRGSQAFF	TGTGCCAGCAGTGAAGTTGGGGACGGACGGGGCTCTCAAGCTTTCTTT
TRBV20-1	TRBD2	TRBJ2-2	many	CSATGTGGLELFF	TGCAGTGCTACGGGGACGGGAGGGCTGGAGCTGTTTTTT
TRBV9	TRBD2	TRBJ2-1	NA	CASSTPLAGGPYNEQFF	TGTGCCAGCAGCACCCCTTTGGCGGGAGGGCCTTACAATGAGCAGTTCTTC
TRBV10-3	TRBD1	TRBJ2-7	many	CAISERNRGLLSYEQYF	TGTGCCATCAGTGAGAGAAACAGGGGGCTCCTCTCCTACGAGCAGTACTTC
TRBV6-1	NA	TRBJ2-7	many	CASSEGRSYEQYF	TGTGCCAGCAGTGAGGGGAGATCCTACGAGCAGTACTTC
TRBV10-2	NA	TRBJ1-5	NA	CASSELRSTDQPQHF	TGCGCCAGCAGTGAGCTGCGGAGCACCGATCAGCCCCAGCATTTT
TRBV24-1	NA	TRBJ2-5	NA	CATSDAGQQETQYF	TGTGCCACCAGTGACGCGGGACAACAAGAGACCCAGTACTTC
TRBV30	NA	TRBJ1-4	many	CAWTQKNEKLFF	TGTGCCTGGACGCAGAAGAATGAAAAACTGTTTTTT
TRBV15	NA	TRBJ2-3	NA	CAASSPDGLTDTQYF	TGTGCCGCCAGCAGCCCGGACGGACTCACAGATACGCAGTATTTT
TRBV12-3/TRBV12-4	NA	TRBJ1-1	many	CASGTLNTEAFF	TGTGCCAGCGGCACCTTGAACACTGAAGCTTTCTTT
TRBV5-1	NA	TRBJ1-4	NA	CASSLVDREKLFF	TGCGCCAGCAGCTTGGTTGACAGGGAAAAACTGTTTTTT
TRBV20-1	NA	TRBJ1-1	many	CSARDLGLHTEAFF	TGCAGTGCTAGAGATCTGGGTCTTCACACTGAAGCTTTCTTT
TRBV29-1	TRBD2	TRBJ2-7	many	CSVEISGSVGEQYF	TGCAGCGTTGAAATTAGCGGGAGCGTCGGCGAGCAGTACTTC
TRBV5-1	TRBD1	TRBJ1-1	NA	CASSLAQGASENTEAFF	TGCGCCAGCAGCTTGGCTCAGGGGGCGAGTGAGAACACTGAAGCTTTCTTT
TRBV10-3	TRBD1	TRBJ1-2	NA	CAICGTGGYGYTF	TGTGCCATCTGCGGGACAGGGGGCTATGGCTACACCTTC
TRBV7-6	TRBD1	TRBJ2-2	few	CASSFPLGQGEATGELFF	TGTGCCAGCAGCTTCCCCCTGGGACAGGGGGAAGCCACCGGGGAGCTGTTTTTT
TRBV7-9	NA	TRBJ1-5	NA	CASLEAGGGETQHF	TGTGCCAGTTTAGAAGCGGGAGGAGGAGAGACCCAGCATTTT
TRBV3-1	TRBD2	TRBJ2-5	once	CASSQPGTSYQETQYF	TGTGCCAGCAGCCAACCCGGGACTAGCTACCAAGAGACCCAGTACTTC
TRBV5-1	NA	TRBJ1-2	NA	CASSLGGAGAPSYGYTF	TGTGCCAGCAGCTTGGGGGGGGCAGGCGCCCCGAGCTATGGCTACACCTTC
TRBV29-1	NA	TRBJ2-2	NA	CSVQGANTGELFF	TGCAGCGTACAGGGTGCGAACACCGGGGAGCTGTTTTTT
TRBV7-8	TRBD1	TRBJ2-2	many	CASTLRWRDRANTGELFF	TGTGCCAGCACCCTTAGATGGCGGGACAGGGCGAACACCGGGGAGCTGTTTTTT
TRBV7-6	TRBD2	TRBJ2-7	many	CASSSGLAAMGEQYF	TGTGCCAGCAGCTCGGGACTAGCGGCGATGGGCGAGCAGTACTTC
TRBV4-1	TRBD1	TRBJ1-4	NA	CASSQKSGTGREKLFF	TGCGCCAGCAGCCAAAAATCCGGGACAGGGAGAGAAAAACTGTTTTTT
TRBV7-2	NA	TRBJ2-5	once	CASSLVTGRGRREETQYF	TGTGCCAGCAGCTTAGTTACCGGCCGCGGACGGAGAGAAGAGACCCAGTACTTC